The source of this TCR beta chain is a study of T cell responses to AZD1222 COVID-19 vaccine. Whole-study results and caveats: In all cases, repertoires were sampled only after the peak T cell response. Nearly half of spike-specific TCRs reportedly target variant regions that are unmutated in the B.1.351 and B.1.1.7 variants. Spike as a whole was targeted by vaccine-associated CD4 TCRs, dominant at 160-218 and 743-854. The study identified only six AZD1222 recipients as seropositive at baseline.

This clone was seen once. No antigen is known for it. From germline, CDR1 is MGHDK and CDR2 SYGVNS. The CDR3 is 13 amino acids. V shed 3 bases and J shed 3 bases, with 8 bases lying between them. Clones were read by immunoSEQ multiplex PCR, and TCRdb kept only the in-frame ones, dropping some. The profile shows some 100,000 clones, 85% to 90% of them singletons. This clonotype was sampled from an adult who received the AZD1222 COVID-19 vaccine. The material sequenced was peripheral blood, taken 28 days after the second AZD1222 dose. This chain joins TRBV25-1 and TRBJ1-1, with D possibly being TRBD1 (6 bases). The CDR3 bases are TGTGCCAGCAGTGAGGGACATTACACTGAAGCTTTCTTT. Translation: CASSEGHYTEAFF. Filled out from reference TRBV25-1 and TRBJ1-1, the complete variable domain reads EADIYQTPRYLVIGTGKKITLECSQTMGHDKMYWYQQDPGMELHLIHYSYGVNSTEKGDLSSESTVSRIRTEHFPLTLESARPSHTSQYLCASSEGHYTEAFFGQGTRLTVV.